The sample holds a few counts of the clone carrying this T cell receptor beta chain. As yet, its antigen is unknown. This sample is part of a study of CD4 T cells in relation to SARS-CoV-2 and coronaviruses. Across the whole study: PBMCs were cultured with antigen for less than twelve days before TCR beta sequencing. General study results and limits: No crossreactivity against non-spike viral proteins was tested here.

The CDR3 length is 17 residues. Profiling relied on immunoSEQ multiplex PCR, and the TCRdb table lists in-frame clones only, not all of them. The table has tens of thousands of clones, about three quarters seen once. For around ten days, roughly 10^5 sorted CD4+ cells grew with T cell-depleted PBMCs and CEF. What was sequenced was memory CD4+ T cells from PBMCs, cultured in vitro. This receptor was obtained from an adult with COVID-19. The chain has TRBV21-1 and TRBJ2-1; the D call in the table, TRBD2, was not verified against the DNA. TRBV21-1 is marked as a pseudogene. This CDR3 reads CASSKPLADKTYNEQFF. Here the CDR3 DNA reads TGTGCCAGCAGCAAACCCCTAGCGGATAAAACCTACAATGAGCAGTTCTTC.